This note documents a single T cell receptor beta chain sequence. Germline CDR1 SEHNR, CDR2 FQNEAQ (reference sequence). This CDR3 contains 15 residues. V trimming: 1 base; J trimming: 5 bases; junction bases outside the gene matches: 6. In the 2 weeks before study entry, exposed participants met a COVID-19 case, which was PCR-confirmed or clinician-diagnosed. The table came from immunoSEQ multiplex PCR; TCRdb's copy has only in-frame clones and leaves some out. This table holds roughly 250,000 clones, 85% to 90% found once. The data stem from a study of blood T cell repertoires in COVID-19. The sequencing sample was made of PBMCs or T cells enriched from blood (not recorded which). The chain employs TRBV7-9 and TRBJ1-2; 8 bases map to TRBD1. This TCR was recovered from a man aged 50 to 60 who had been exposed to COVID-19. CDR3 amino acids: CASSLERTGTYGYTF. CDR3 sequence (DNA): TGTGCCAGCAGCTTAGAACGGACAGGGACATATGGCTACACCTTC.